A single sample gave rise to the 7 T cell receptor beta chains below, sequenced in a study of T cells after yellow fever vaccination. TCRdb recomputed calls from the 5' RACE reads with MiXCR, one row per CDR3 protein. Found here are more than 65,000 distinct CDR3 sequences, around 7% of them singletons; the top ten hold approximately 30%. The starting material was CD8+ T cells sorted from PBMCs, obtained more than 8 days after the first yellow fever vaccination. Receptors were obtained from a man aged 18-30 years who received the YFV17D yellow fever vaccine.

The rearrangement links TRBV7-9 to TRBJ1-1; 8 positions agree with TRBD1. This CDR3 has 13 residues. The V and J ends lost 5 bases and 4 bases, in that order; junction bases with no gene match: 3. CDR1 is SEHNR and CDR2 is FQNEAQ in the germline V gene (reference sequence). Here the CDR3 reads CASSNGQGTEAFF. CDR3 DNA sequence: TGTGCCAGCAGCAACGGACAGGGCACTGAAGCTTTCTTT.

This clonotype occurred many times. V and J are TRBV29-1 and TRBJ2-5, with D possibly matching TRBD1 (5 bases). V shed 5 bases and J shed 2 bases, with 9 bases lying between them. The CDR3 is 12 residues long. The germline V gene has CDR1 SQVTM and CDR2 ANQGSEA. CDR3: CSVWAGQETQYF. In DNA, the CDR3 is TGCAGCGTTTGGGCAGGGCAAGAGACCCAGTACTTC. Full variable domain (missing parts from reference TRBV29-1 and TRBJ2-5): SAVISQKPSRDICQRGTSLTIQCQVDSQVTMMFWYRQQPGQSLTLIATANQGSEATYESGFVIDKFPISRPNLTFSTLTVSNMSPEDSSIYLCSVWAGQETQYFGPGTRLLVL.

The table lists this clonotype with many counts. The chain employs TRBV7-8 and TRBJ2-5; D gene unclear. Trimming took 7 bases from V and 5 from J, leaving 14 bases between them. Germline CDR1 SGHVS, CDR2 FQNEAQ. The CDR3 totals 13 residues. The CDR3 DNA follows: TGTGCCAGCACAGGTCTCGTGCGGGAGACCCAGTACTTC. It translates to CASTGLVRETQYF.

This clonotype was recorded at least ten times. This rearrangement joins TRBV15 to TRBJ2-7; D uncertain. V dropped 5 bases and J dropped 0 bases, with 8 bases sitting between them. Per germline, CDR1 LNHNV and CDR2 YYDKDF (reference sequence). CDR3 length: 13 residues. CDR3 region: CATSLSVSYEQYF. The CDR3 nucleotides read TGTGCCACCAGCTTGTCAGTCTCCTACGAGCAGTACTTC.

This chain links TRBV7-2 with TRBJ1-5; D possibly corresponds to TRBD1 (5 bases). The V and J ends lost 5 bases and 6 bases respectively, with 17 bases between them. The CDR3 contains 15 residues. Germline values: CDR1 SGHTA, CDR2 FQGNSA. The CDR3 here is CASSPGGGSGQPQHF. The CDR3 DNA reads as TGTGCCAGCAGCCCGGGGGGAGGGTCCGGTCAGCCCCAGCATTTT.

This clonotype has at least ten counts. This chain connects TRBV20-1 to TRBJ1-1; D is unresolved. V dropped 2 bases and J dropped 6 bases, with 13 bases sitting between them. The CDR3 totals 13 residues. CDR1 is DFQATT, CDR2 SNEGSKA, per germline (reference sequence). CDR3 in amino acids: CSARTFDPPEAFF. The DNA for the CDR3 is TGCAGTGCTAGAACCTTCGATCCCCCTGAAGCTTTCTTT.

There are many counts of this clonotype. This sequence joins TRBV3-1 and TRBJ2-5; D is uncertain. This CDR3 spans 16 amino acids. In germline, CDR1 is LGHDT, CDR2 YNNKEL (reference sequence). V dropped 1 base and J dropped 2 bases, with 14 bases sitting between them. The CDR3 is CASSQVGPTDQETQYF. Written as DNA, the CDR3 is TGTGCCAGCAGCCAAGTTGGCCCGACGGATCAAGAGACCCAGTACTTC.